Listed below are T cell receptor beta chains from one sample, sequenced in a study of cytotoxic CD8 clonotypes in ibrutinib-treated CLL. TCRdb keeps only in-frame clones here, not all; method: immunoSEQ multiplex PCR. The data show roughly 49,000 clones, approximately 82% seen once. Specimen: PBMCs, collected after 24 months of ibrutinib treatment. Receptors were obtained from a human donor with chronic lymphocytic leukemia. Both conserved end residues are part of each CDR3. D genes are given only for firm matches. Not all rows give a size; the values are once, few, many and, for expanded clones, a class.

cdr3_length: 14
d_call: TRBD1
j_call: TRBJ1-2
clone_size: .
v_call: TRBV7-6
cdr3_nt: TGTGCCAGCAGCTCCAGAGACAGGGGTGGGGGCTACACCTTC
cdr3_aa: CASSSRDRGGGYTF

cdr3_length: 13
d_call: .
j_call: TRBJ2-7
clone_size: .
v_call: TRBV18
cdr3_nt: TGTGCCAGCTCAGGACAGAAATTGTACGAGCAGTACTTC
cdr3_aa: CASSGQKLYEQYF

cdr3_length: 14
d_call: .
j_call: TRBJ1-1
clone_size: .
v_call: TRBV19
cdr3_nt: TGTGCCAGTAATTCGGTCCCGTCGAACACTGAAGCTTTCTTT
cdr3_aa: CASNSVPSNTEAFF

cdr3_length: 15
d_call: .
j_call: TRBJ2-7
clone_size: .
v_call: TRBV11-3
cdr3_nt: TGTGCCAGCAGCTTAGGGGGAGCCCCTTCCAACGAGCAGTACTTC
cdr3_aa: CASSLGGAPSNEQYF

cdr3_length: 13
d_call: .
j_call: TRBJ2-3
clone_size: .
v_call: TRBV15
cdr3_nt: TGTGCCACCAGCCGACCAGGCACAGATACGCAGTATTTT
cdr3_aa: CATSRPGTDTQYF

cdr3_length: 13
d_call: .
j_call: TRBJ2-1
clone_size: .
v_call: TRBV25-1
cdr3_nt: TGTGCCAGCAAAGAGTCCAATTTGCGGTCCCAGTTCTTC
cdr3_aa: CASKESNLRSQFF

cdr3_length: 14
d_call: TRBD1
j_call: TRBJ1-2
clone_size: .
v_call: TRBV7-2
cdr3_nt: TGTGCCAGCAGCCAGGGGGCAGGGAGGAATGGCTACACCTTC
cdr3_aa: CASSQGAGRNGYTF

cdr3_length: 13
d_call: .
j_call: TRBJ2-3
clone_size: once
v_call: TRBV9
cdr3_nt: TGTGCCAGCAGCCCCCAGGTGGCAGATACGCAGTATTTT
cdr3_aa: CASSPQVADTQYF

cdr3_length: 16
d_call: TRBD1
j_call: TRBJ2-3
clone_size: .
v_call: TRBV5-1
cdr3_nt: TGCGCCAGCAGCAGCGGACAGGGAGGAAGGACAGATACGCAGTATTTT
cdr3_aa: CASSSGQGGRTDTQYF

cdr3_length: 13
d_call: TRBD1
j_call: TRBJ2-7
clone_size: .
v_call: TRBV30
cdr3_nt: TGTGCCTGGGGCCAGGGGGCTACCTACGAGCAGTACTTC
cdr3_aa: CAWGQGATYEQYF

cdr3_length: 15
d_call: TRBD1
j_call: TRBJ1-1
clone_size: .
v_call: TRBV5-4
cdr3_nt: TGTGCCAGCAGCCCGCCGACAGGGGGAGGCACTGAAGCTTTCTTT
cdr3_aa: CASSPPTGGGTEAFF

cdr3_length: 17
d_call: TRBD2
j_call: TRBJ2-5
clone_size: .
v_call: TRBV7-2
cdr3_nt: TGTGCCAGCAGCCCCGGACTAGCGGGTAGCAGTGGTCTGACCCAGTACTTC
cdr3_aa: CASSPGLAGSSGLTQYF

cdr3_length: 17
d_call: TRBD2
j_call: TRBJ2-5
clone_size: once
v_call: TRBV28
cdr3_nt: TGTGCCAGCAGTTTGATTTTAGCGGGGCCAGTCCGGAAGACCCAGTACTTC
cdr3_aa: CASSLILAGPVRKTQYF

cdr3_length: 11
d_call: .
j_call: TRBJ1-1
clone_size: few
v_call: TRBV20-1
cdr3_nt: TGCAGTGCTAGAGATCGGAGGGCTGTGGGGTTT
cdr3_aa: CSARDRRAVGF

cdr3_length: 13
d_call: .
j_call: TRBJ2-7
clone_size: few
v_call: TRBV10-3
cdr3_nt: TGTGCCATCACCGAGAGGGGGGACCTCGAGCAGTACTTC
cdr3_aa: CAITERGDLEQYF

cdr3_length: 17
d_call: TRBD1
j_call: TRBJ2-6
clone_size: .
v_call: TRBV28
cdr3_nt: TGTGCCAGCGGTACCGGGACAGGGATTACCGGGGCCAACGTCCTGACTTTC
cdr3_aa: CASGTGTGITGANVLTF

cdr3_length: 16
d_call: TRBD2
j_call: TRBJ2-2
clone_size: .
v_call: TRBV19
cdr3_nt: TGTGCCAGTAGTATCAGGGAGGGACGAGGGACCGGGGAGCTGTTTTTT
cdr3_aa: CASSIREGRGTGELFF

cdr3_length: 14
d_call: .
j_call: TRBJ2-1
clone_size: .
v_call: TRBV30
cdr3_nt: TGTGCCTGGAGCCCAAGGGGACCCTCCAATGAGCAGTTCTTC
cdr3_aa: CAWSPRGPSNEQFF

cdr3_length: 14
d_call: .
j_call: TRBJ2-3
clone_size: .
v_call: TRBV5-1
cdr3_nt: TGCGCCAGCACCCAGGGGCCCTCCACAGATACGCAGTATTTT
cdr3_aa: CASTQGPSTDTQYF

cdr3_length: 17
d_call: .
j_call: TRBJ1-2
clone_size: .
v_call: TRBV5-4
cdr3_nt: TGTGCCAGCAGCTTGGTAGGCGGGGGCCCGGTCCTCTATGGCTACACCTTC
cdr3_aa: CASSLVGGGPVLYGYTF

cdr3_length: 13
d_call: .
j_call: TRBJ1-2
clone_size: .
v_call: TRBV27
cdr3_nt: TGTGCCAGCAGTTGGGGGAGTAACTATGGCTACACCTTC
cdr3_aa: CASSWGSNYGYTF

cdr3_length: 16
d_call: .
j_call: TRBJ1-3
clone_size: .
v_call: TRBV14
cdr3_nt: TGTGCCAGCAGCCATTTGGGGCCGGGCTCTGGAAACACCATATATTTT
cdr3_aa: CASSHLGPGSGNTIYF

cdr3_length: 13
d_call: TRBD1
j_call: TRBJ1-1
clone_size: .
v_call: TRBV11-3
cdr3_nt: TGTGCCAGCAGCGCAGGGGGGAACACTGAAGCTTTCTTT
cdr3_aa: CASSAGGNTEAFF

cdr3_length: 15
d_call: .
j_call: TRBJ1-6
clone_size: few
v_call: TRBV6-5
cdr3_nt: TGTGCCAGCAGTTTCACCCGGGACGCTAATTCACCCCTCCACTTT
cdr3_aa: CASSFTRDANSPLHF

cdr3_length: 11
d_call: .
j_call: TRBJ2-3
clone_size: .
v_call: TRBV5-4
cdr3_nt: TGTGCCAGCAGCTTTAGAGATACGCAGTATTTT
cdr3_aa: CASSFRDTQYF

cdr3_length: 15
d_call: .
j_call: TRBJ1-2
clone_size: .
v_call: TRBV6-5
cdr3_nt: TGTGCCAGCAGTGACTATGGACGGACGTTATATGGCTACACCTTC
cdr3_aa: CASSDYGRTLYGYTF

cdr3_length: 13
d_call: .
j_call: TRBJ2-7
clone_size: .
v_call: TRBV5-4
cdr3_nt: TGTGCCAGCAGCTTGGTTGGGAGTTACGAGCAGTACTTC
cdr3_aa: CASSLVGSYEQYF

cdr3_length: 13
d_call: .
j_call: TRBJ1-1
clone_size: .
v_call: TRBV10-2
cdr3_nt: TGCGCCAGCCGTACAGTCGGGGACACTGAAGCTTTCTTT
cdr3_aa: CASRTVGDTEAFF

cdr3_length: 16
d_call: TRBD1
j_call: TRBJ1-2
clone_size: .
v_call: TRBV27
cdr3_nt: TGTGCCAGCAGTTTAAATCCGGGACAGGGGGTAGGTGGCTACACCTTC
cdr3_aa: CASSLNPGQGVGGYTF

cdr3_length: 13
d_call: .
j_call: TRBJ2-7
clone_size: once
v_call: TRBV7-9
cdr3_nt: TGTGCCAGCAGCCCCGGGGGCTCCTACGAGCAGTACTTC
cdr3_aa: CASSPGGSYEQYF

cdr3_length: 15
d_call: TRBD2
j_call: TRBJ2-3
clone_size: .
v_call: TRBV2
cdr3_nt: TGTGCCACCCAGACTAGCGGACTTCTCGCAGATACGCAGTATTTT
cdr3_aa: CATQTSGLLADTQYF

cdr3_length: 13
d_call: TRBD1
j_call: TRBJ1-1
clone_size: .
v_call: TRBV11-1
cdr3_nt: TGTGCCAGCAGCTTAACAGGGGGGACTGAAGCTTTCTTT
cdr3_aa: CASSLTGGTEAFF

cdr3_length: 16
d_call: TRBD2
j_call: TRBJ2-1
clone_size: .
v_call: TRBV11-2
cdr3_nt: TGTGCCAGCAGCTTAGGTGGTCTAGCGGGAGTAGAGGAGCAGTTCTTC
cdr3_aa: CASSLGGLAGVEEQFF

cdr3_length: 16
d_call: .
j_call: TRBJ2-5
clone_size: .
v_call: TRBV29-1
cdr3_nt: TGCAGCGTTGACGCCAGAGGGCTAGACCGAAAGGAGACCCAGTACTTC
cdr3_aa: CSVDARGLDRKETQYF

cdr3_length: 16
d_call: TRBD2
j_call: TRBJ2-7
clone_size: once
v_call: TRBV28
cdr3_nt: TGTGCCAGCAGTTTACCGGGGAGGGGCGGACTCTACGAGCAGTACTTC
cdr3_aa: CASSLPGRGGLYEQYF

cdr3_length: 14
d_call: .
j_call: TRBJ1-1
clone_size: .
v_call: TRBV25-1
cdr3_nt: TGTGCCAGCAGTGCGGCAGGGGTGAACACTGAAGCTTTCTTT
cdr3_aa: CASSAAGVNTEAFF

cdr3_length: 14
d_call: TRBD1
j_call: TRBJ1-1
clone_size: .
v_call: TRBV10-2
cdr3_nt: TGCGCCAGCAGTAAACAGGGGAAGAACACTGAAGCTTTCTTT
cdr3_aa: CASSKQGKNTEAFF

cdr3_length: 16
d_call: TRBD1
j_call: TRBJ2-5
clone_size: once
v_call: TRBV7-2
cdr3_nt: TGTGCCAGCAGCTTATGGCAGGGGGCGGCCCAAGAGACCCAGTACTTC
cdr3_aa: CASSLWQGAAQETQYF

cdr3_length: 15
d_call: .
j_call: TRBJ2-2
clone_size: .
v_call: TRBV5-1
cdr3_nt: TGCGCCAGCAGCTTGAATACAGTAAACACCGGGGAGCTGTTTTTT
cdr3_aa: CASSLNTVNTGELFF

cdr3_length: 14
d_call: TRBD2
j_call: TRBJ2-2
clone_size: .
v_call: TRBV11-2
cdr3_nt: TGTGCCAGCAGGAGGACTAGCCACCCCGGGGAGCTGTTTTTT
cdr3_aa: CASRRTSHPGELFF

cdr3_length: 12
d_call: .
j_call: TRBJ1-4
clone_size: .
v_call: TRBV28
cdr3_nt: TGTGCCAGCAGGCCATCTAATGAAAAACTGTTTTTT
cdr3_aa: CASRPSNEKLFF

cdr3_length: 16
d_call: TRBD2
j_call: TRBJ2-3
clone_size: .
v_call: TRBV9
cdr3_nt: TGTGCCAGCAGCTCATCTTTAGCGGGAGCTTCAGATACGCAGTATTTT
cdr3_aa: CASSSSLAGASDTQYF

cdr3_length: 14
d_call: .
j_call: TRBJ2-3
clone_size: .
v_call: TRBV7-8
cdr3_nt: TGTGCCAGCAGCCCCTCTGCGGGCACAGATACGCAGTATTTT
cdr3_aa: CASSPSAGTDTQYF

cdr3_length: 14
d_call: .
j_call: TRBJ2-2
clone_size: .
v_call: TRBV5-3
cdr3_nt: TGTGCCAGCAGCTTGGACCCGGGAACCGGGGAGCTGTTTTTT
cdr3_aa: CASSLDPGTGELFF

cdr3_length: 17
d_call: TRBD1
j_call: TRBJ1-3
clone_size: .
v_call: TRBV5-1
cdr3_nt: TGCGCCAGCAGCTGGACCGGGACAGGGGTCTCTGGAAACACCATATATTTT
cdr3_aa: CASSWTGTGVSGNTIYF

cdr3_length: 16
d_call: .
j_call: TRBJ2-5
clone_size: .
v_call: TRBV4-2
cdr3_nt: TGTGCCAGCAGCCAAGAAGGGGTTTACACGGGAGAGACCCAGTACTTC
cdr3_aa: CASSQEGVYTGETQYF

cdr3_length: 14
d_call: TRBD1
j_call: TRBJ2-1
clone_size: .
v_call: TRBV19
cdr3_nt: TGTGCCAGCACACAGGGGAACTCCTACAATGAGCAGTTCTTC
cdr3_aa: CASTQGNSYNEQFF

cdr3_length: 15
d_call: .
j_call: TRBJ1-1
clone_size: once
v_call: TRBV28
cdr3_nt: TGTGCCAGCATCCTTAGGCGGGGAAGGGACACTGAAGCTTTCTTT
cdr3_aa: CASILRRGRDTEAFF

cdr3_length: 13
d_call: .
j_call: TRBJ2-1
clone_size: .
v_call: TRBV7-6
cdr3_nt: TGTGCCAGCAGCTTAGGCGTATGGGGGGAGCAGTTCTTC
cdr3_aa: CASSLGVWGEQFF

cdr3_length: 14
d_call: .
j_call: TRBJ2-2
clone_size: .
v_call: TRBV9
cdr3_nt: TGTGCCAGCAGTCCCGGGGCGTCGTCCCCGGAGCTGTTTTTT
cdr3_aa: CASSPGASSPELFF

cdr3_length: 15
d_call: TRBD1
j_call: TRBJ1-2
clone_size: .
v_call: TRBV11-2
cdr3_nt: TGTGCCAGCAGCTCCCCGGACAGGGATCACTATGGCTACACCTTC
cdr3_aa: CASSSPDRDHYGYTF

cdr3_length: 12
d_call: .
j_call: TRBJ2-5
clone_size: .
v_call: TRBV28
cdr3_nt: TGTGCCAGCAGTTACGGCCCTTACAATCAGTACTTC
cdr3_aa: CASSYGPYNQYF

cdr3_length: 17
d_call: TRBD1
j_call: TRBJ2-4
clone_size: .
v_call: TRBV28
cdr3_nt: TGTGCCAGCAGTTTCCTCCTGGGGGACAGCGGAAGAAACATTCAGTACTTC
cdr3_aa: CASSFLLGDSGRNIQYF

cdr3_length: 15
d_call: TRBD1
j_call: TRBJ1-1
clone_size: .
v_call: TRBV28
cdr3_nt: TGTGCCAGCAGCGAGACAGGGGGCAAGAACACTGAAGCTTTCTTT
cdr3_aa: CASSETGGKNTEAFF

cdr3_length: 11
d_call: .
j_call: TRBJ1-2
clone_size: medium-sized
v_call: TRBV6-1
cdr3_nt: TGTGCCAGGCTGACAGAAGAAGGCTACACCTTC
cdr3_aa: CARLTEEGYTF

cdr3_length: 15
d_call: TRBD2
j_call: TRBJ2-3
clone_size: .
v_call: TRBV5-4
cdr3_nt: TGTGCCAGCAGCTTGGCCAGCGGGAGTACAGATACGCAGTATTTT
cdr3_aa: CASSLASGSTDTQYF

cdr3_length: 15
d_call: TRBD2
j_call: TRBJ2-7
clone_size: .
v_call: TRBV5-4
cdr3_nt: TGTGCCAGCAGCTTCCGACTAGCGGGGATGGGCGAGCAGTACTTC
cdr3_aa: CASSFRLAGMGEQYF

cdr3_length: 11
d_call: .
j_call: TRBJ1-1
clone_size: .
v_call: TRBV28
cdr3_nt: TGTGCCAGCAGCTCCCCCAGCGAAGCTTTCTTT
cdr3_aa: CASSSPSEAFF

cdr3_length: 14
d_call: .
j_call: TRBJ2-7
clone_size: .
v_call: TRBV7-2
cdr3_nt: TGTGCCAGCAGCTACTCACCCGGCTCCTACGAGCAGTACTTC
cdr3_aa: CASSYSPGSYEQYF

cdr3_length: 18
d_call: .
j_call: TRBJ2-6
clone_size: .
v_call: TRBV30
cdr3_nt: TGTGCCTGGAGTGTACTGAGAGGGGCGTCCTCCGGGGCCAACGTCCTGACTTTC
cdr3_aa: CAWSVLRGASSGANVLTF